This T cell receptor beta chain was sequenced during a study of Graves' ophthalmopathy and Graves' hyperthyroidism. Study findings and constraints: The model achieved approximately 71% sensitivity and less than 75% specificity for ophthalmopathy progression.

Germline-derived CDR1 and CDR2 are LGHDT and YNNKEL (reference sequence). The CDR3 runs 15 residues. Germline trimming cut 0 bases from V and 4 bases from J; bases unmatched to any gene: 5. This clonotype was seen ten or more times. Its antigen is still unknown. The stable label applied to hyperthyroidism with no ophthalmopathy within 18 months of follow-up. RNA transcripts provided the template for amplifying TCR beta CDR3 regions. The first-round RT-PCR employed HTBI primers together with the Qiagen OneStep RT-PCR kit. A multiplex PCR was then performed as the second round. Using its own MiXCR run on the multiplex PCR reads, TCRdb lists one record per CDR3 protein. The sample has 680,000 or so distinct CDR3 sequences; about 20% are singletons.

This chain links TRBV3-1 with TRBJ2-5; 7 bases map to TRBD1. Material: peripheral blood. The receptor's source is a woman under 30 with stable Graves' hyperthyroidism. Some clones in this sample may be carry-over from other donors' samples. CDR3 bases: TGTGCCAGCAGCCAAGAAGGCAGGGGGACAGAGACCCAGTACTTC. This encodes CASSQEGRGTETQYF.